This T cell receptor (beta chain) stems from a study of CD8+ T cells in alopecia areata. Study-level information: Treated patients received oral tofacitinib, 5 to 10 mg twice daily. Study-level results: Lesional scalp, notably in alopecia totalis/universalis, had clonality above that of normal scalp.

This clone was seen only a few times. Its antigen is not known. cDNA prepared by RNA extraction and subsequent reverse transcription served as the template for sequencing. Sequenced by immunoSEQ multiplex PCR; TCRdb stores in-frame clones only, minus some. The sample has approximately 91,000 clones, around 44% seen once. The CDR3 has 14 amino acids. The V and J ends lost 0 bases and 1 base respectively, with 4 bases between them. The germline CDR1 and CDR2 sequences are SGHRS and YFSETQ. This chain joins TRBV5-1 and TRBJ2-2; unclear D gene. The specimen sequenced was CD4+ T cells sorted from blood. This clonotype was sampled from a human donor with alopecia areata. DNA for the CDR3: TGCGCCAGCAGCTTGGGGGAGAACACCGGGGAGCTGTTTTTT. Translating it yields CASSLGENTGELFF.